In its sample, the clone carrying this TCR beta chain was seen many times. Antigen specificity is unknown. This CDR3 contains 16 residues. Germline values: CDR1 MDHEN, CDR2 SYDVKM. The V end lost 2 bases, the J end lost 2 bases, and 13 bases lay between the germline ends. This sample stems from a study of T cell repertoires in cytomegalovirus infection. About the research overall: Public TCR beta signatures indicated both CMV infection and matching HLA type. Study findings and constraints: Dominant in the ex vivo response were TCR beta clonotypes restricted by HLA-C and specific for CMV. The cumulative frequency of public TCR beta families identified carriers of CMV plus the relevant HLA.

TCRdb reprocessed the reads with MiXCR, giving one entry per CDR3 protein. This sample has under 200,000 distinct CDR3 sequences, with roughly 9.8% found just once. The chain uses TRBV28 and TRBJ1-5; D possibly corresponds to TRBD1 (5 bases). Sequenced sample: PBMCs. The TCR comes from a human donor in good health (CMV status not recorded). Some clones in this sample may be carry-over from other donors' samples. For the CDR3, the DNA is TGTGCCAGCAGTTTAGGGGACGGGGCGCGCAATCAGCCCCAGCATTTT. The encoded protein is CASSLGDGARNQPQHF.